Each of the 24 T cell receptor beta chains below was sequenced from the same sample in a study of glioma-infiltrating T cells after dendritic cell vaccination. TCRdb keeps only in-frame clones here, not all; method: immunoSEQ multiplex PCR. The sample yields roughly 82,000 clones, around nine tenths seen once. Sequenced here: blood, sampled before dendritic cell vaccination. These receptors all stem from a human donor with glioblastoma.

Here the CDR3 DNA reads TGTGCCAGCAGTGAGAATCCGGTTTGGCCCCAGCATTTT. Residues: CASSENPVWPQHF. The chain couples TRBV6-1 to TRBJ1-5; D remains ambiguous. The CDR3 extends over 13 amino acids. The germline V and J ends were trimmed by 3 bases and 9 bases, with 12 bases remaining between them. The germline V gene encodes CDR1 MNHNS and CDR2 SASEGT.

The chain combines TRBV2 with TRBJ1-5; D unresolved. This CDR3 comprises 14 residues. The germline V and J ends were trimmed by 6 bases and 9 bases, with 18 bases remaining between them. Germline CDR1 reads SNHLY; CDR2 reads FYNNEI. The CDR3 DNA reads as TGTGCCAGCAGCAAAAAACGGACCCGGGGGCCCCAGCATTTT. This codes for CASSKKRTRGPQHF. The full variable domain, in which reference TRBV2 and TRBJ1-5 provide the parts outside the CDR3, is EPEVTQTPSHQVTQMGQEVILRCVPISNHLYFYWYRQILGQKVEFLVSFYNNEISEKSEIFDDQFSVERPDGSNFTLKIRSTKLEDSAMYFCASSKKRTRGPQHFGDGTRLSIL.

Written as DNA, the CDR3 is TGTGCCAGCAGCGTAGACCCGCGCGCCGGCTCCTACAATGAGCAGTTCTTC. Amino acid sequence: CASSVDPRAGSYNEQFF. The V gene is TRBV9, the J gene TRBJ2-1; no firm D call. Trimming cost V 0 bases and J 0 bases, with 13 bases left between them. There are 17 residues in the CDR3. In germline, CDR1 is SGDLS, CDR2 YYNGEE.

The CDR3 region is CSARTSGPQFF. CDR3 nucleotides: TGCAGTGCTAGGACTAGCGGGCCGCAGTTCTTC. The chain is built from TRBV20-1 and TRBJ2-1; 10 positions agree with TRBD2. This CDR3 has 11 amino acids. Germline assignment: CDR1 DFQATT and CDR2 SNEGSKA (reference sequence). Trimming at V came to 3 bases and at J to 12 bases, leaving 2 bases not matched to a gene.

The gene calls are TRBV5-6 and TRBJ2-2; D uncertain. This CDR3 spans 16 amino acids. The V end lost 1 base, the J end lost 3 bases, and 13 bases lay between the germline ends. The germline CDR1 and CDR2 sequences are SGHDT and YYEEEE. The CDR3 loop is CASSLKTNVYTGELFF. The CDR3 DNA reads as TGTGCCAGCAGCTTGAAGACAAATGTTTACACCGGGGAGCTGTTTTTT.

This clone was detected only a few times. The chain employs TRBV4-2 and TRBJ2-3; 9 bases map to TRBD2. Germline CDR1 LGHNA, CDR2 YNFKEQ. The CDR3 is made up of 18 amino acids. The V segment lost 1 base and the J segment 2 bases; nucleotides outside the gene matches: 10. The CDR3 region is CASSQGRAGGQITDTQYF. For the CDR3, the DNA is TGTGCCAGCAGCCAAGGTCGAGCGGGGGGCCAGATCACAGATACGCAGTATTTT.

The genes are TRBV30 and TRBJ2-7; D is unresolved. Germline CDR1 and CDR2: GTSNPN and SVGIG (reference sequence). The CDR3 covers 15 residues. V was trimmed by 5 bases and J by 2 bases, leaving 19 bases between them. The CDR3 nucleotides are TGTGCCTGGGACCCTAAACCGGCAGGAACCTACGAGCAGTACTTC. Its translation: CAWDPKPAGTYEQYF.

This chain joins TRBV6-1 and TRBJ2-7, with 10 bases lining up with TRBD1. The germline V gene encodes CDR1 MNHNS and CDR2 SASEGT. Losses at the gene ends were 6 bases for V and 7 bases for J; bases not matched to a gene: 9. The length of the CDR3 is 14 residues. In nucleotides, the CDR3 is TGTGCCAGCAGAGACACTGACAGGGGGCGGGAGCAGTACTTC. Protein: CASRDTDRGREQYF.

This clone was recorded a few times. The V gene is TRBV6-1, the J gene TRBJ1-6, with D perhaps TRBD1 (6 bases). The germline gives CDR1 MNHNS, CDR2 SASEGT. The V and J ends lost 4 bases and 15 bases respectively, with 19 bases between them. The CDR3 runs to 14 residues. Here the CDR3 reads CASSAEDSVSVLHF. In DNA, the CDR3 is TGTGCCAGCAGTGCGGAGGACAGCGTTTCAGTCCTCCACTTT.

This chain connects TRBV2 to TRBJ2-1; TRBD2 agrees at 10 bases. The ends lost 6 bases at V and 3 bases at J; junction bases unmatched: 2. The CDR3 has 14 residues. Per germline, CDR1 SNHLY and CDR2 FYNNEI. CDR3 DNA sequence: TGTGCCAGCAGACCTAGCGGGGGCTACAATGAGCAGTTCTTC. Translating it yields CASRPSGGYNEQFF.

The chain uses TRBV27 and TRBJ2-5; 8 bases line up with TRBD2. V was pared by 5 bases and J by 5 bases, with 4 bases of the junction left unmatched. The CDR3 spans 13 residues. CDR1 is MNHEY, CDR2 SMNVEV, per germline (reference sequence). The chain's CDR3 is CASSKRGFETQYF. CDR3 nucleotide sequence: TGTGCCAGCAGTAAGCGGGGGTTTGAGACCCAGTACTTC.

The J gene is TRBJ1-1, the V gene TRBV6-5, with D possibly matching TRBD1 (6 bases). The germline CDR1 and CDR2 sequences are MNHEY and SVGAGI. The V end lost 7 bases, the J end lost 1 base, and 16 bases lay between the germline ends. The CDR3 loop spans 15 amino acids. The CDR3 DNA is TGTGCCAGCATCCAGCTTGGGGGCAAGAACACTGAAGCTTTCTTT. This sequence encodes CASIQLGGKNTEAFF.

This clone appeared a few times. The chain has TRBV7-2 and TRBJ2-7, with 10 positions matching TRBD1. CDR3 size: 16 residues. Trimming at V came to 1 base and at J to 5 bases, leaving 8 bases not matched to a gene. From germline, CDR1 is SGHTA and CDR2 FQGNSA. The chain's CDR3 is CASSLGGTGAAHEQYF. CDR3 DNA: TGTGCCAGCAGCTTAGGAGGGACAGGGGCGGCCCACGAGCAGTACTTC.

The chain couples TRBV2 to TRBJ1-5, with 7 positions matching TRBD1. This CDR3 has 14 residues. The V gene end was trimmed by 6 bases and the J gene end by 2 bases; junction bases not matched to a gene: 4. The V gene's germline CDR1 is SNHLY and CDR2 FYNNEI. The chain's CDR3 is CASREGAGNQPQHF. The CDR3 coding sequence is TGTGCCAGCAGAGAGGGGGCTGGCAATCAGCCCCAGCATTTT. Filled out from reference TRBV2 and TRBJ1-5, the complete variable domain reads EPEVTQTPSHQVTQMGQEVILRCVPISNHLYFYWYRQILGQKVEFLVSFYNNEISEKSEIFDDQFSVERPDGSNFTLKIRSTKLEDSAMYFCASREGAGNQPQHFGDGTRLSIL.

The rearrangement uses TRBV30 and TRBJ2-5, with 9 nucleotides matching TRBD2. The V segment lost 3 bases and the J segment 9 bases; nucleotides outside the gene matches: 11. This CDR3 is built from 14 residues. In germline, CDR1 is GTSNPN, CDR2 SVGIG (reference sequence). The CDR3 nucleotides read TGTGCCTGGAGCCCCCGGGGCGGGGGGGCCCCCCAGTACTTC. As protein: CAWSPRGGGAPQYF.

J is TRBJ2-1 and V is TRBV5-4; D might be TRBD2 (5 bases). Germline-derived CDR1 and CDR2 are SGHNT and YYREEE (reference sequence). This CDR3 comprises 13 residues. Between the trimmed V and J ends, which lost 4 bases and 4 bases, there was a span of 9 bases. The CDR3: CASSPGKYNEQFF. The CDR3 DNA reads TGTGCCAGCAGCCCGGGGAAGTACAATGAGCAGTTCTTC.

V and J are TRBV6-1 and TRBJ1-5; D gene ambiguous. The germline V gene has CDR1 MNHNS and CDR2 SASEGT. V shed 6 bases and J shed 4 bases, with 16 bases lying between them. The CDR3 covers 15 residues. This CDR3 is CASRPGSGGNQPQHF. CDR3 nucleotide sequence: TGTGCCAGCAGACCGGGCTCAGGAGGGAATCAGCCCCAGCATTTT.

The J gene is TRBJ1-1, the V gene TRBV2; D may be TRBD1 (5 bases). The V gene lost 3 bases and the J gene lost 4 bases, with 15 bases spanning the gap. This CDR3 has 15 residues. The germline CDR1 and CDR2 sequences are SNHLY and FYNNEI. The CDR3: CASSDWSGGGTEAFF. In DNA, the CDR3 is TGTGCCAGCAGTGATTGGAGTGGGGGGGGCACTGAAGCTTTCTTT. Filled out from reference TRBV2 and TRBJ1-1, the complete variable domain reads EPEVTQTPSHQVTQMGQEVILRCVPISNHLYFYWYRQILGQKVEFLVSFYNNEISEKSEIFDDQFSVERPDGSNFTLKIRSTKLEDSAMYFCASSDWSGGGTEAFFGQGTRLTVV.

The rearrangement uses TRBV6-1 and TRBJ2-2; tentative D call: TRBD1 (6 bases). The germline V gene has CDR1 MNHNS and CDR2 SASEGT. This CDR3 spans 15 amino acids. The V end lost 6 bases, the J end lost 1 base, and 12 bases lay between the germline ends. The CDR3 nucleotides are TGTGCCAGCAGAACGACGACAGGGAACACCGGGGAGCTGTTTTTT. It yields the protein CASRTTTGNTGELFF.

The V and J genes are TRBV5-1 and TRBJ2-2; possible D gene TRBD1, 5 bases. CDR3 length: 16 residues. Trimming removed 0 bases from V and 0 bases from J, with 9 bases in between. In germline, CDR1 is SGHRS, CDR2 YFSETQ. The CDR3 sequence is CASSLVAGTNTGELFF. CDR3 nucleotide sequence: TGCGCCAGCAGCTTGGTAGCAGGGACGAACACCGGGGAGCTGTTTTTT.

This rearrangement joins TRBV5-1 to TRBJ2-7; perhaps TRBD1 as D (5 bases). Between the trimmed V and J ends, which lost 0 bases and 0 bases, there was a span of 19 bases. Germline CDR1 is SGHRS and CDR2 is YFSETQ. This CDR3 region has 18 residues. The CDR3, as DNA: TGCGCCAGCAGCTTGGGACAGAATCGTGAAGGGTACTCCTACGAGCAGTACTTC. Encoded protein: CASSLGQNREGYSYEQYF.

The V gene is TRBV30, the J gene TRBJ1-5; weak D call: TRBD1 (5 bases). CDR3 length: 14 residues. V lost 0 bases and J lost 3, with 9 bases in between. Germline lookup yields CDR1 GTSNPN and CDR2 SVGIG (reference sequence). The CDR3 nucleotides are TGTGCCTGGAGTGTAGGACACCTCAATCAGCCCCAGCATTTT. Amino acids: CAWSVGHLNQPQHF.

The rearrangement uses TRBV28 and TRBJ1-1; 9 nucleotides agree with TRBD1. Germline values: CDR1 MDHEN, CDR2 SYDVKM. The CDR3 covers 15 residues. The V segment lost 5 bases and the J segment 11 bases; nucleotides outside the gene matches: 15. CDR3 coding DNA: TGTGCCAGCAGTCTCGGGACAGGGATGGGGTTCGGGGCTTTCTTT. Translating gives CASSLGTGMGFGAFF.

The chain has TRBV14 and TRBJ1-6, with D hard to call. V lost 4 bases and J 5 bases, leaving 6 bases between the germline ends. Germline CDR1 SGHDN, CDR2 FVKESK. The CDR3 length is 13 residues. CDR3 nucleotide sequence: TGTGCCAGCAGCCGGCAACATAATTCACCCCTCCACTTT. Translated: CASSRQHNSPLHF.